This T cell receptor beta chain was identified during a study of cytomegalovirus exposure and HLA in healthy donors. General study points: About 150 TCR beta chains were listed as cytomegalovirus-associated. Later analysis suggested links between common viral pathogens and several top significant clusters. HLA restriction was apparent for most CMV-associated TCR beta chains in a later analysis.

This CDR3 is 14 amino acids long. Trimming took 7 bases from V and 5 from J; bases not matched to a gene: 6. The germline V gene has CDR1 LNHDA and CDR2 SQIVND (reference sequence). This clone was detected a few times. The antigen remains undetermined. The PCR made use of 60 Vbeta and 13 Jbeta primers. Data came from immunoSEQ multiplex PCR; TCRdb stores just in-frame clones and leaves some out. The repertoire includes 150,000 to 200,000 clones, less than 90% of them detected once, and 6.3% sits in the top ten. This TCR was recovered from a male donor in good health and CMV-seropositive. The sample taken for sequencing was PBMCs. J is TRBJ1-1 and V is TRBV19, with TRBD1 matching over 11 bases. CDR3 bases: TGTGCCAGTACGGGGACAGGGGGAAGGACTGAAGCTTTCTTT. Its protein is CASTGTGGRTEAFF.